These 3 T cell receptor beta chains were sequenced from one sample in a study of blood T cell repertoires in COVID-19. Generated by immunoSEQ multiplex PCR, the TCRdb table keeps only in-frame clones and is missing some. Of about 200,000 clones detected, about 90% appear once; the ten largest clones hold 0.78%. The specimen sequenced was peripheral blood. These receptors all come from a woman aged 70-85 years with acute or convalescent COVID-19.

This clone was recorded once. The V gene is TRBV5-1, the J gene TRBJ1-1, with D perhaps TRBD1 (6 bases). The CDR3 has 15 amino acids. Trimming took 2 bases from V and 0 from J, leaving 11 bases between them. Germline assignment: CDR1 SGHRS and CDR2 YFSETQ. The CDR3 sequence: CASSLKGQLNTEAFF. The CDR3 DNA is TGCGCCAGCAGCTTAAAAGGACAGTTGAACACTGAAGCTTTCTTT.

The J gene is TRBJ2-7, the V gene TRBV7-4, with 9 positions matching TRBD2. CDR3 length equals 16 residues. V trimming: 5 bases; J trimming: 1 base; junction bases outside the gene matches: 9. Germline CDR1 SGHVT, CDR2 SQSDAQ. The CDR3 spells CASSEVAGEVSYEQYF. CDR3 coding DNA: TGTGCCAGCAGCGAAGTAGCGGGAGAGGTGTCCTACGAGCAGTACTTC. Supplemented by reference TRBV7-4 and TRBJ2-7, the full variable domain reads GAGVSQSPRYKVAKRGRDVALRCDSISGHVTLYWYRQTLGQGSEVLTYSQSDAQRDKSGRPSGRFSAERPERSVSTLKIQRTEQGDSAVYLCASSEVAGEVSYEQYFGPGTRLTVT.

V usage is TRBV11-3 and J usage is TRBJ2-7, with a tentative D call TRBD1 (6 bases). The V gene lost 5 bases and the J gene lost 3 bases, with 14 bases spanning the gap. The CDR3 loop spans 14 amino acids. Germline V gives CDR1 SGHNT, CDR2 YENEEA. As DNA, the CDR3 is TGTGCCAGCAGCCTCAACAGGGTAGGCTACGAGCAGTACTTC. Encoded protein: CASSLNRVGYEQYF.